The clone carrying this T cell receptor (beta chain) was seen ten or more times. Its antigen is unknown. Both iRepertoire HTBI primers and Arm-PCR of CDR3 regions were used to build the TCR beta libraries. TCRdb called the multiplex PCR reads again in MiXCR, with one record for every CDR3 protein. The sample carries approximately 380,000 distinct CDR3 sequences, around 21% recorded once. Germline CDR1 DFQATT, CDR2 SNEGSKA (reference sequence). J lost 6 bases, V lost 3 bases, and 6 bases had no gene match. The CDR3 consists of 13 residues. The data belong to a study of regulatory T cells in long-lasting Graves disease. Study-wide findings and caveats: TRBV28 was favored in persistent disease, as were TRBJ1-2 and TRBJ2-5. The number of shared public clonotypes was higher in persistent patients (roughly 2,800) than new patients (966).

Noted time point: persistent/refractory GD, antithyroid drugs over 5 years with positive TRAb. After RNA was extracted from PBMCs, the TCR library was made from it. Diagnoses of Graves' disease were made by American Thyroid Association guidelines. The receptor's source is a female donor with Graves disease. The starting material was peripheral blood mononuclear cells (PBMCs), obtained when the disease was refractory, from a patient treated with antithyroid drugs. The chain has TRBV20-1 and TRBJ1-2; 8 positions agree with TRBD1. This chain's CDR3 is CSARRQGTHGYTF. The CDR3 DNA is TGCAGTGCTAGGCGACAGGGGACGCATGGCTACACCTTC.